This T cell receptor beta chain was identified during a study of T cell responses to AZD1222 COVID-19 vaccine. Study-wide findings and caveats: Researchers took repertoire samples only after the peak T cell response had come.

Worth noting for this clone: Its antigen remains unidentified.

CDR1 is MGHRA and CDR2 is YSYEKL in the germline V gene. V dropped 0 bases and J dropped 0 bases, with 9 bases sitting between them. The CDR3 spans 16 residues. Some clones are missing from TCRdb's copy, which holds only in-frame ones; the method was immunoSEQ multiplex PCR. The repertoire consists of fewer than 250,000 clones, with more than 85% occurring once and the leading ten covering roughly 1%. The TCR originated in an adult in good health. This material consisted of peripheral blood, taken on day 0 of MenACWY control vaccination. The gene calls are TRBV4-1 and TRBJ2-1; D gene ambiguous. CDR3 region: CASSQDPTASYNEQFF. The CDR3 DNA reads as TGCGCCAGCAGCCAAGATCCAACAGCCTCCTACAATGAGCAGTTCTTC.